This T cell receptor beta chain originates from a study of T cells after yellow fever vaccination. Study-level findings and limits: The secondary T-cell response peaked on day 5, not day 15, but was weaker. Researchers cautioned that FACS-sorted repertoires could harbor abundant clonotypes contaminating from the bulk population. There was a small share of clonotypes that showed up in both the CD4 and CD8 compartments. Once the booster was given, most primary-vaccination clones reappeared, at approximately 97% for CD4 and 88% for CD8.

The V segment lost 2 bases and the J segment 0 bases; nucleotides outside the gene matches: 7. The germline CDR1 and CDR2 sequences are MGHRA and YSYEKL. This CDR3 comprises 17 residues. One entry per CDR3 protein, called by TCRdb with MiXCR from the 5' RACE reads. The data contain hundreds of thousands of distinct CDR3 sequences, around 20% of them seen just once; the ten biggest clones take up about a sixth. A word on this clonotype: What it binds is unknown.

Sequenced here: PBMCs, sampled before the yellow fever booster vaccination. The rearrangement uses TRBV4-1 and TRBJ2-4, with TRBD2 identical over 7 bases. The TCR originated in a man between 18 and 29 years old who received the YFV17D yellow fever vaccine. The CDR3 reads CASSQPLAGVAKNIQYF. In nucleotides, the CDR3 is TGCGCCAGCAGCCAACCTTTGGCGGGGGTAGCCAAAAACATTCAGTACTTC.